This note documents a single TCR beta chain sequence. Its antigen is unidentified. This entry comes from a study of shared clonotypes between healthy human individuals. Findings and caveats of the study: Generation probabilities were higher for clonotypes shared across all four sorted-subset donors than for unshared ones.

The naive CD8 subset, CD45RO-negative cells positively selected for CCR7, excluded terminally differentiated effector memory CD45RA+ cells. Sequenced by immunoSEQ multiplex PCR; TCRdb stores in-frame clones only, minus some. The sample includes over 800,000 clones, 90% to 95% of them seen just once. The CDR3 is 14 amino acids. V lost 5 bases and J 4 bases, leaving 12 bases between the germline ends. Germline values: CDR1 SGHVS, CDR2 FNYEAQ. This clonotype originated in a man in his thirties or forties in good health. The chain couples TRBV7-6 to TRBJ1-3; D ambiguous. The sequencing sample was made of naive CD8+ T cells sorted from blood. The CDR3 sequence is CASSLTGAGNTIYF. CDR3 coding DNA: TGTGCCAGCAGCCTGACGGGAGCGGGAAACACCATATATTTT.